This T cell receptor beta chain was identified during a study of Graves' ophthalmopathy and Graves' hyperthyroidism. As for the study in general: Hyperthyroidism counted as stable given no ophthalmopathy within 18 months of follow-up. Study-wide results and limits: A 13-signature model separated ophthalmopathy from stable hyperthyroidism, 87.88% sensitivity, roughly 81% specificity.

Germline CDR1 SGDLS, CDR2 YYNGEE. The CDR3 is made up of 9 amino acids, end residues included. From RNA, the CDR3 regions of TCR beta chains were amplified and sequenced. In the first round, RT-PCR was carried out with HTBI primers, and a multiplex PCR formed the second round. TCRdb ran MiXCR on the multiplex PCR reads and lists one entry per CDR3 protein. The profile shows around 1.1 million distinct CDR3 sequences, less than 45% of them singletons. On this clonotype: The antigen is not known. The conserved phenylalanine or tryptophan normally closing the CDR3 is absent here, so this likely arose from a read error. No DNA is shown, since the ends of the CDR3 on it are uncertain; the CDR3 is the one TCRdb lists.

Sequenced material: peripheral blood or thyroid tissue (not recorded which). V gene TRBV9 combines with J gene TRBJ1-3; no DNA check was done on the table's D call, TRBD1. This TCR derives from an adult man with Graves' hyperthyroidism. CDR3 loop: CASSVAVQG.